This note documents a single TCR beta chain sequence. What it binds is unknown. This entry is derived from a study of cytomegalovirus exposure and HLA in healthy donors. Study observations and caveats: It was shown in a later analysis that HLA-associated TCR beta chains were more clonally expanded than other, equally common chains. Evidence from a later analysis indicated that most CMV-associated TCR beta chains looked HLA-restricted. DRB1 had the most TCR associations and HLA-C the fewest, a later analysis found, with rates varying by HLA locus.

The CDR3 spans 15 residues. CDR1 is SGHNT, CDR2 YENEEA, per germline. V lost 0 bases to trimming and J lost 0 bases, with 8 bases between them. Primers for the PCR totalled 60 Vbeta and 13 Jbeta. The data were produced by immunoSEQ multiplex PCR, yet TCRdb's version contains in-frame clones alone and is incomplete. The sample gives some 180,000 clones, over 75% of which show up once; roughly 2% is in the top ten. What was sequenced was PBMCs. The genes are TRBV11-3 and TRBJ1-1, with D unclear. The TCR sequence derives from a woman aged 30 to 39 in good health and CMV-seronegative. CDR3 residues: CASSLDSGLNTEAFF. The CDR3, as DNA: TGTGCCAGCAGCTTAGATAGCGGGCTGAACACTGAAGCTTTCTTT. The full variable domain, completed using reference TRBV11-3 and TRBJ1-1, is EAGVVQSPRYKIIEKKQPVAFWCNPISGHNTLYWYLQNLGQGPELLIRYENEEAVDDSQLPKDRFSAERLKGVDSTLKIQPAELGDSAVYLCASSLDSGLNTEAFFGQGTRLTVV.